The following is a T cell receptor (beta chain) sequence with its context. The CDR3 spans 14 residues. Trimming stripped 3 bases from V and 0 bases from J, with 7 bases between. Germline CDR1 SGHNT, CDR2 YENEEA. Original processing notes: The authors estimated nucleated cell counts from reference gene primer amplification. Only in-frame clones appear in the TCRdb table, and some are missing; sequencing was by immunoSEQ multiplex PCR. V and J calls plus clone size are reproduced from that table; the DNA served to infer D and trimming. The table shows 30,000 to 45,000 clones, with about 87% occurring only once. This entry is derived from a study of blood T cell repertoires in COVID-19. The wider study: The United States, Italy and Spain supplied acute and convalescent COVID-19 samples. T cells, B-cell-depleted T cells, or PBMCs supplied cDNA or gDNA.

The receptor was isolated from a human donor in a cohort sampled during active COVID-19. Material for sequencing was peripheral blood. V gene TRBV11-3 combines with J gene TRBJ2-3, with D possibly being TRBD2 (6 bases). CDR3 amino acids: CASSLSGSTDTQYF. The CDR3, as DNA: TGTGCCAGCAGCTTGAGCGGGAGCACAGATACGCAGTATTTT.